Listed here are 23 T cell receptor beta chains from one sample, sequenced in a study of T cell responses to AZD1222 COVID-19 vaccine. Libraries were prepared by immunoSEQ multiplex PCR; TCRdb keeps only in-frame clonotypes and omits some of them. The repertoire holds 100,000 to 150,000 clones, with roughly 90% as singletons. The input for sequencing was peripheral blood, taken 28 days after the second AZD1222 dose. The receptors originated from an adult who received the AZD1222 COVID-19 vaccine.

V usage is TRBV4-2 and J usage is TRBJ1-1; unclear D gene. Germline CDR1 LGHNA, CDR2 YNFKEQ. CDR3 length: 13 residues. The V and J ends lost 0 bases and 11 bases respectively, with 13 bases between them. CDR3 bases: TGTGCCAGCAGCCAAGAAGATGCAGGACGGGCTTTCTTT. Translation: CASSQEDAGRAFF.

The V and J genes are TRBV5-6 and TRBJ2-7; 7 positions match TRBD1. The germline gives CDR1 SGHDT, CDR2 YYEEEE. J lost 3 bases, V lost 3 bases, and 12 bases had no gene match. This CDR3 is built from 16 residues. CDR3 amino acids: CASSSQTLTGNYEQYF. Here the CDR3 DNA reads TGTGCCAGCAGCTCCCAAACCCTGACAGGGAACTACGAGCAGTACTTC.

This chain uses TRBV27 with TRBJ2-7; D perhaps matches TRBD2 (6 bases). Germline lookup yields CDR1 MNHEY and CDR2 SMNVEV (reference sequence). The CDR3 spans 14 residues. Trimming stripped 5 bases from V and 5 bases from J, with 16 bases between. The chain's CDR3 is CASSPGTRRNEQYF. The CDR3 DNA sequence: TGTGCCAGCAGTCCAGGGACTCGACGGAACGAGCAGTACTTC.

The chain combines TRBV19 with TRBJ1-2; no reliable D call. The CDR3 extends over 12 amino acids. V dropped 3 bases and J dropped 5 bases, with 7 bases sitting between them. Germline V gene lookup returns CDR1 LNHDA and CDR2 SQIVND (reference sequence). The CDR3 loop reads CASSIWEYGYTF. As DNA, the CDR3 is TGTGCCAGTAGTATCTGGGAGTATGGCTACACCTTC.

The chain links TRBV4-3 to TRBJ1-5; D may be TRBD1 (6 bases). This CDR3 has 16 residues. V lost 0 bases to trimming and J lost 7 bases, with 16 bases between them. Germline V gene sequence: CDR1 LGHNA, CDR2 YSLEER. The CDR3 sequence is CASSQDSGGSGQPQHF. The CDR3, as DNA: TGCGCCAGCAGCCAAGATTCTGGGGGCTCGGGGCAGCCCCAGCATTTT.

V is TRBV3-1 (or the pseudogene TRBV3-2) and J is TRBJ2-7, with D possibly called TRBD1 or TRBD2 (5 bases each). The CDR3 length is 14 residues. Germline lookup yields CDR1 LGHDT and CDR2 YNNKEL (reference sequence). V was trimmed by 5 bases and J by 6 bases, leaving 17 bases between them. CDR3: CASSSAGTSGEQYF. CDR3 sequence (DNA): TGTGCCAGCAGCAGCGCCGGGACCTCGGGCGAGCAGTACTTC.

The V call is TRBV30, the J call TRBJ1-4; D gene ambiguous. This CDR3 has 13 amino acids. CDR1 and CDR2 (germline): GTSNPN, SVGIG (reference sequence). V lost 2 bases and J 2 bases, leaving 6 bases between the germline ends. CDR3 DNA sequence: TGTGCCTGGAGTAGGGAGACTAATGAAAAACTGTTTTTT. It encodes CAWSRETNEKLFF.

The chain joins TRBV6-5 to TRBJ1-1; no clear D. The V gene lost 4 bases and the J gene lost 0 bases, with 6 bases spanning the gap. Germline-derived CDR1 and CDR2 are MNHEY and SVGAGI. This CDR3 spans 13 amino acids. The CDR3 region is CASSWSVNTEAFF. The CDR3 DNA is TGTGCCAGCAGTTGGTCAGTGAACACTGAAGCTTTCTTT.

The V and J genes are TRBV5-1 and TRBJ1-4; the D gene is possibly TRBD1 (6 bases). Trimming cost V 4 bases and J 7 bases, with 17 bases left between them. CDR1 is SGHRS and CDR2 is YFSETQ in the germline V gene. The CDR3 contains 15 residues. Here the CDR3 reads CASSPGSGAPEKLFF. CDR3 DNA: TGCGCCAGCAGCCCCGGCTCAGGGGCGCCTGAAAAACTGTTTTTT.

The chain uses TRBV7-8 and TRBJ2-5; the D gene is possibly TRBD1 (6 bases). The germline gives CDR1 SGHVS, CDR2 FQNEAQ. The length of the CDR3 is 15 residues. V dropped 5 bases and J dropped 4 bases, with 17 bases sitting between them. DNA for the CDR3: TGTGCCAGCAGCCCGGGCTCTTGGGGGCCAGAGACCCAGTACTTC. It codes for CASSPGSWGPETQYF.

The J gene is TRBJ1-6, the V gene TRBV3-1 (or the pseudogene TRBV3-2); D is possibly TRBD1 (5 bases). Per the germline V gene, CDR1 is LGHDT and CDR2 is YNNKEL (reference sequence). V gave up 1 base and J gave up 3 bases, with 10 bases separating them. The CDR3 runs 16 residues. The CDR3 is CASSQVRGVYNSPLHF. In nucleotides, the CDR3 is TGTGCCAGCAGCCAAGTCCGAGGGGTCTATAATTCACCCCTCCACTTT.

The gene calls are TRBV19 and TRBJ1-2; TRBD1 matches 8 bases. This CDR3 is 13 amino acids long. V gave up 8 bases and J gave up 4 bases; unmatched junction bases: 6. Germline CDR1 LNHDA, CDR2 SQIVND (reference sequence). CDR3 region: CASSGQGGYGYTF. The CDR3 region has the DNA TGTGCCAGTTCCGGACAGGGAGGCTATGGCTACACCTTC. Together with reference TRBV19 and TRBJ1-2, the CDR3 gives the full variable domain: DGGITQSPKYLFRKEGQNVTLSCEQNLNHDAMYWYRQDPGQGLRLIYYSQIVNDFQKGDIAEGYSVSREKKESFPLTVTSAQKNPTAFYLCASSGQGGYGYTFGSGTRLTVV.

V and J are TRBV7-9 and TRBJ2-1; TRBD2 agrees at 10 bases. The length of the CDR3 is 15 residues. V lost 3 bases to trimming and J lost 10 bases; unmatched junction nucleotides: 9. Germline V gives CDR1 SEHNR, CDR2 FQNEAQ (reference sequence). Here the CDR3 reads CASSFMSGGAGEQFF. The CDR3 DNA is TGTGCCAGCAGCTTTATGAGCGGGGGGGCTGGCGAGCAGTTCTTC.

The J gene is TRBJ1-6, the V gene TRBV14; TRBD1 is a possible D gene (5 bases). The germline V gene encodes CDR1 SGHDN and CDR2 FVKESK. This CDR3 has 13 amino acids. V was clipped by 1 base and J by 13 bases, with 11 bases between them. For the CDR3, the DNA is TGTGCCAGCAGCCAAGTGGAGGGGAGGCCCCTCCACTTT. Translating it yields CASSQVEGRPLHF.

The gene calls are TRBV28 and TRBJ1-2, with a weak D call TRBD1 (6 bases). Germline-derived CDR1 and CDR2 are MDHEN and SYDVKM. V was trimmed by 2 bases and J by 6 bases, leaving 10 bases between them. This CDR3 region has 13 residues. The CDR3 DNA sequence: TGTGCCAGCAGTTTAGAGGGGGGCGATGGCTACACCTTC. Translation gives CASSLEGGDGYTF.

The table lists this clone with many counts. The rearrangement joins TRBV14 to TRBJ1-2; D perhaps matches TRBD1 (6 bases). The CDR3 has 16 amino acids. V lost 6 bases, J lost 6 bases, and 23 bases lay in between. Germline CDR1 reads SGHDN; CDR2 reads FVKESK. CDR3 coding DNA: TGTGCCAGCAGGCCAACGGGGGCCGTATGGACAGATGGCTACACCTTC. Protein: CASRPTGAVWTDGYTF.

The V gene is TRBV21-1, the J gene TRBJ1-1; the D call of TRBD1 is as the table states it, not checked on the DNA. TRBV21-1 is a listed pseudogene. The CDR3 is 19 amino acids. CDR3 sequence reads: CASSKAQSSTGGLNTEAFF. The CDR3 DNA reads TGTGCCAGCAGCAAAGCCCAATCCTCGACAGGGGGCCTGAACACTGAAGCTTTCTTT.

With respect to this clone: In the same sample, other DNA sequences code for this CDR3. V gene TRBV2 combines with J gene TRBJ1-1, with TRBD1 matching over 7 bases. The germline CDR1 and CDR2 sequences are SNHLY and FYNNEI. The CDR3 is 15 residues long. V gave up 7 bases and J gave up 0 bases; unmatched junction bases: 8. The CDR3, as DNA: TGTGCCAGCACTAGACAGGGTTCAATGAACACTGAAGCTTTCTTT. Protein: CASTRQGSMNTEAFF.

The rearrangement joins TRBV6-5 to TRBJ1-5, with D possibly being TRBD1 (5 bases). The germline V gene encodes CDR1 MNHEY and CDR2 SVGAGI. V dropped 6 bases and J dropped 10 bases, with 16 bases sitting between them. This CDR3 is 13 amino acids long. The CDR3 sequence: CASSLDRSDPQHF. CDR3 nucleotides: TGTGCCAGCAGCCTTGACAGATCCGACCCCCAGCATTTT.

The chain is built from TRBV23-1 and TRBJ1-4; D call uncertain. TRBV23-1 is filed as an ORF, its function uncertain. Deletions cut 0 bases from V and 6 bases from J, with 11 bases between. The CDR3 is made up of 15 amino acids. Here the CDR3 reads CASSQSSDKDEKLFF. For the CDR3, the DNA is TGCGCCAGCAGTCAATCCTCAGACAAAGATGAAAAACTGTTTTTT.

J is TRBJ2-2 and V is TRBV24-1; possible D gene TRBD2, 5 bases. The V gene's germline CDR1 is KGHDR and CDR2 SFDVKD. V was shortened by 5 bases and J by 1 base, with 10 bases between the two germline ends. CDR3 length: 15 residues. CDR3 bases: TGTGCCACCAGTGGGGCAGGAGGGAACACCGGGGAGCTGTTTTTT. Protein product: CATSGAGGNTGELFF.

V usage is TRBV30 and J usage is TRBJ1-6, with D perhaps matching TRBD1 (5 bases). V was trimmed by 2 bases and J by 8 bases, leaving 10 bases between them. The CDR3 sequence is 13 residues long. CDR1 and CDR2 (germline): GTSNPN, SVGIG (reference sequence). The CDR3 sequence is CAWSSGNDSPLHF. The CDR3, as DNA: TGTGCCTGGAGTTCAGGGAACGATTCACCCCTCCACTTT.

The genes are TRBV6-5 and TRBJ1-1; TRBD1 agrees at 7 bases. The V gene end was trimmed by 6 bases and the J gene end by 5 bases; junction bases not matched to a gene: 9. Germline assignment: CDR1 MNHEY and CDR2 SVGAGI. The CDR3 has 14 amino acids. CDR3 DNA sequence: TGTGCCAGCAGCAGGACAGGTGTGAGTACTGAAGCTTTCTTT. Protein: CASSRTGVSTEAFF.